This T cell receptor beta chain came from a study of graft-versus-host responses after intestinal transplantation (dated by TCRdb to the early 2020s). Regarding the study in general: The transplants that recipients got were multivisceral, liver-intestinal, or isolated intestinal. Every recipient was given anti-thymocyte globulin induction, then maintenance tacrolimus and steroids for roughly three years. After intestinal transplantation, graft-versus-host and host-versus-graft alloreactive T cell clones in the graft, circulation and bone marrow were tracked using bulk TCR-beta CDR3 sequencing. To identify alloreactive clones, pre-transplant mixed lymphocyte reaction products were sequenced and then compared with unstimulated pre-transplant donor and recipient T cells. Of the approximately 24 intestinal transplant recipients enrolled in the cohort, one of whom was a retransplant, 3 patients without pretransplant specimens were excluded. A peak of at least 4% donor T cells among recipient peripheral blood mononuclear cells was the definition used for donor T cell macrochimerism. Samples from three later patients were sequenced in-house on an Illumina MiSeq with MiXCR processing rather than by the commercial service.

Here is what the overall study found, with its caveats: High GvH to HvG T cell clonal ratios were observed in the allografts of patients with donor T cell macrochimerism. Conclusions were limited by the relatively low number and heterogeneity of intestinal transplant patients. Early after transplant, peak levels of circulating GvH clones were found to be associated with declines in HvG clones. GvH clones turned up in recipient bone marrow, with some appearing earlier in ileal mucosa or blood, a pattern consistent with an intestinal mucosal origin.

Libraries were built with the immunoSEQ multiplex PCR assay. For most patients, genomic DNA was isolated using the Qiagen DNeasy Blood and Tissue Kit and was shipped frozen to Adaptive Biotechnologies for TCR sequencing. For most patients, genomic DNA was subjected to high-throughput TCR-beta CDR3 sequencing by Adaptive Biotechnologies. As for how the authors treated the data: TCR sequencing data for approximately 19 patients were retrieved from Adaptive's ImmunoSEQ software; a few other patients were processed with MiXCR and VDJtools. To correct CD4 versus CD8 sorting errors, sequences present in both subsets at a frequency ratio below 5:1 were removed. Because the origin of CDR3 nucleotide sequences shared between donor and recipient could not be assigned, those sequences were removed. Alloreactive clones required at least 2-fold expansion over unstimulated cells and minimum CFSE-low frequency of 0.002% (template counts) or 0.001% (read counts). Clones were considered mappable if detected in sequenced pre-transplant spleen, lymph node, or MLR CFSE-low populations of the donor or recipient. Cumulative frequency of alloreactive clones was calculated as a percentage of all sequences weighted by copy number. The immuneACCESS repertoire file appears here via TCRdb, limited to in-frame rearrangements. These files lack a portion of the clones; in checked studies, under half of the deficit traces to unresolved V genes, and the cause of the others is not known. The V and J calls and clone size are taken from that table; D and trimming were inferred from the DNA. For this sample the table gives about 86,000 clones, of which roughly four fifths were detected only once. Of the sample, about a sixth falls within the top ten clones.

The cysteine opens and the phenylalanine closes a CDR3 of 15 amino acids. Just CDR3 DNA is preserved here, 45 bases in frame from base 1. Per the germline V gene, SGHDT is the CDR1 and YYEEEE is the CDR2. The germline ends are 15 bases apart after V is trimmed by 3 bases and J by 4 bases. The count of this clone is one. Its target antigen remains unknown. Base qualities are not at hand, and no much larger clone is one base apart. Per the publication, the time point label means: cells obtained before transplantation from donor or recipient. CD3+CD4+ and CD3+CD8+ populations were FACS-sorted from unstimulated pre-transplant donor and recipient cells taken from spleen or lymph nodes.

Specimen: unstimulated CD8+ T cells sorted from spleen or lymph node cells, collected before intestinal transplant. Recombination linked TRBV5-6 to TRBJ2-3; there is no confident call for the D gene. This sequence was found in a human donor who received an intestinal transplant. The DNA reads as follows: TGTGCCAGCAGCTCTCCTGGGGTGGTCGCAGATACGCAGTATTTT. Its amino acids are CASSSPGVVADTQYF.